The 20 T cell receptor beta chains presented below share a single source sample, sequenced in a study of regulatory T cells in long-lasting Graves disease. Relying on iRepertoire HTBI primers and Arm-PCR of CDR3 regions, the team built TCR beta libraries. One entry per CDR3 protein, called by TCRdb with MiXCR from the multiplex PCR reads. In the table there are 400,000 or so distinct CDR3 sequences, roughly a quarter of which are singletons. Documented time point: persistent/refractory GD, antithyroid drugs over 5 years with positive TRAb. PBMC RNA was the source of the TCR library. Material: peripheral blood mononuclear cells (PBMCs), obtained when the disease was refractory, from a patient treated with antithyroid drugs. The origin of the receptors is a female donor with Graves disease.

Concerning this clonotype itself: A much larger clone sits a single nucleotide away, making a read error possible. The gene calls are TRBV28 and TRBJ2-1; D unresolved. The germline CDR1 and CDR2 sequences are MDHEN and SYDVKM. The CDR3 is 15 amino acids. With 8 bases removed from V and 10 bases from J, the gap between germline ends came to 24 bases. CDR3 bases: TGTGCCAGCGCTTTGGTGACAACTTTAACCTACGAGCAGTTCTTC. This codes for CASALVTTLTYEQFF.

The rearrangement links TRBV12-3 or TRBV12-4 to TRBJ1-3; maybe TRBD1 (5 bases). CDR3 length: 17 residues. Trimming removed 5 bases from V and 4 bases from J, with 21 bases in between. The CDR3, as DNA: TGTGCCAGCAGTGCCCCCGGAGTGGCGGGGGACGGAAACACCATATATTTT. Encoded protein: CASSAPGVAGDGNTIYF.

The table lists this clonotype with many counts. The rearrangement joins TRBV19 to TRBJ1-1; no definite D call. Germline V gene lookup returns CDR1 LNHDA and CDR2 SQIVND (reference sequence). Trimming left V 3 bases short and J 5 bases short, with 7 bases between. The CDR3 runs 12 residues. This chain's CDR3 is CASSIRGTEAFF. The CDR3 DNA is TGTGCCAGTAGTATTCGTGGGACTGAAGCTTTCTTT.

The chain uses TRBV3-1 and TRBJ1-2; D gene ambiguous. CDR1 is LGHDT, CDR2 YNNKEL, per germline (reference sequence). There are 13 residues in the CDR3. V was shortened by 3 bases and J by 10 bases, with 15 bases between the two germline ends. CDR3 sequence reads: CASSQGKSAAYTF. CDR3 bases: TGTGCCAGCAGCCAGGGGAAATCCGCCGCCTACACCTTC.

This chain uses TRBV12-3 or TRBV12-4 with TRBJ1-1; possibly TRBD1 for D (6 bases). The CDR3 is 14 amino acids. V was clipped by 3 bases and J by 5 bases, with 13 bases between them. The CDR3: CASSFIQGRTEAFF. For the CDR3, the DNA is TGTGCCAGCAGTTTTATACAGGGACGGACTGAAGCTTTCTTT.

The chain couples TRBV9 to TRBJ1-1, with D unresolved. The V end was cut by 0 bases, the J end by 0 bases, with 15 bases between. Germline V lookup: CDR1 SGDLS, CDR2 YYNGEE. There are 17 residues in the CDR3. CDR3 sequence reads: CASSVGPDATMNTEAFF. Written as DNA, the CDR3 is TGTGCCAGCAGCGTAGGTCCGGACGCCACTATGAACACTGAAGCTTTCTTT.

The rearrangement uses TRBV5-6 and TRBJ1-1; no firm D call. V gave up 2 bases and J gave up 5 bases, with 13 bases separating them. The CDR3 totals 14 residues. In germline, CDR1 is SGHDT, CDR2 YYEEEE. This chain's CDR3 is CASSFGPLMTEAFF. DNA for the CDR3: TGTGCCAGCAGCTTCGGACCCTTGATGACTGAAGCTTTCTTT.

This clonotype was counted many times. This rearrangement joins TRBV28 to TRBJ1-5; D might be TRBD1 (5 bases). This CDR3 spans 13 amino acids. CDR1 is MDHEN and CDR2 is SYDVKM in the germline V gene. V was cut by 5 bases and J by 6 bases, with 11 bases left in between. In DNA, the CDR3 is TGTGCCAGCAGTGAATTCGGGGGTCAGCCCCAGCATTTT. Amino acid sequence: CASSEFGGQPQHF.

This clonotype was detected only a few times. Compared with germline, one end of the junction differs, possibly owing to a read error. This sequence joins TRBV7-9 and TRBJ1-3, with no clear D. There are 14 residues in the CDR3. CDR1 is SEHNR, CDR2 FQNEAQ, per germline (reference sequence). CDR3 bases: TGTGCCATCCACCGGGCACCCTCTGGAAACACTATATATTTT. Translation: CAIHRAPSGNTIYF.

This chain joins TRBV2 and TRBJ2-3; D uncertain. The CDR3 contains 14 residues. V gave up 0 bases and J gave up 5 bases, with 9 bases separating them. Germline V lookup: CDR1 SNHLY, CDR2 FYNNEI. The CDR3 sequence: CASSEAVRRDTQYF. CDR3 nucleotides: TGTGCCAGCAGTGAAGCGGTCCGAAGAGATACGCAGTATTTT.

The chain links TRBV25-1 to TRBJ1-4, with D maybe TRBD1 (6 bases). Trimming removed 7 bases at V and 4 bases at J, with 10 bases between. This CDR3 has 13 amino acids. Germline assignment: CDR1 MGHDK and CDR2 SYGVNS. In nucleotides, the CDR3 is TGTGCCAGCACGGGGGCGATTAATGAAAAACTGTTTTTT. It encodes CASTGAINEKLFF. The complete variable domain, with remaining parts taken from reference TRBV25-1 and TRBJ1-4, reads EADIYQTPRYLVIGTGKKITLECSQTMGHDKMYWYQQDPGMELHLIHYSYGVNSTEKGDLSSESTVSRIRTEHFPLTLESARPSHTSQYLCASTGAINEKLFFGSGTQLSVL.

The chain joins TRBV11-3 to TRBJ2-4; D unresolved. Germline CDR1 reads SGHNT; CDR2 reads YENEEA. V was cut by 4 bases and J by 0 bases, with 13 bases left in between. The CDR3 consists of 16 residues. DNA for the CDR3: TGTGCCAGCAGCTCGGGTGGGGTACTAGCCAAAAACATTCAGTACTTC. Protein sequence: CASSSGGVLAKNIQYF.

This clonotype was counted at least ten times. V is TRBV12-3 or TRBV12-4 and J is TRBJ1-5; D not resolved. Trimming pared 1 base from V and 6 bases from J, leaving 10 bases between. This CDR3 spans 14 amino acids. CDR3 nucleotides: TGTGCCAGCAGTTTAGGGGGTGGGTTTCAGCCCCAGCATTTT. As protein: CASSLGGGFQPQHF.

Points on this clonotype: The germline gene is not matched at one end of the junction; a read error may be the cause. This sequence joins TRBV14 and TRBJ2-7; D perhaps matches TRBD2 (5 bases). Germline CDR1 and CDR2: SGHDN and FVKESK. There are 13 residues in the CDR3. CDR3 amino acids: CASSEGLLGERYF. For the CDR3, the DNA is TGTGCCAGCTCCGAGGGCCTCTTGGGCGAGCGGTACTTC.

This clonotype was detected a few times. This chain uses TRBV20-1 with TRBJ1-4, with D unresolved. Trimming cost V 2 bases and J 0 bases, with 10 bases left between them. This CDR3 is 15 amino acids long. Germline V gives CDR1 DFQATT, CDR2 SNEGSKA (reference sequence). In nucleotides, the CDR3 is TGCAGTGCTAGATCGTCGGGAGCAACTAATGAAAAACTGTTTTTT. This encodes CSARSSGATNEKLFF.

The V and J genes are TRBV7-2 and TRBJ1-1; 9 bases map to TRBD1. This CDR3 contains 15 residues. Per germline, CDR1 SGHTA and CDR2 FQGNSA. Trimming took 5 bases from V and 0 from J; bases not matched to a gene: 4. The CDR3 region is CASSRQGGMNTEAFF. Here the CDR3 DNA reads TGTGCCAGCAGCCGACAGGGGGGGATGAACACTGAAGCTTTCTTT.

This clonotype came up a few times. The V gene is TRBV2, the J gene TRBJ1-1; 10 positions agree with TRBD1. Germline CDR1 reads SNHLY; CDR2 reads FYNNEI. The V gene end was trimmed by 1 base and the J gene end by 0 bases; junction bases not matched to a gene: 5. The CDR3 extends over 17 amino acids. The CDR3 loop reads CASSEGDRGPMNTEAFF. The CDR3 DNA reads as TGTGCCAGCAGTGAAGGAGACAGGGGGCCGATGAACACTGAAGCTTTCTTT.

V and J are TRBV3-1 and TRBJ2-7, with D possibly being TRBD1 (5 bases). From germline, CDR1 is LGHDT and CDR2 YNNKEL (reference sequence). The CDR3 loop spans 17 amino acids. Deletions cut 4 bases from V and 5 bases from J, with 24 bases between. The CDR3 nucleotides are TGTGCCAGCAGCCCTCGAAGTAGGGCGACAGTCCCCCACGAGCAGTACTTC. This translates into CASSPRSRATVPHEQYF.

V usage is TRBV19 and J usage is TRBJ1-3; D might be TRBD1 (6 bases). Trimming stripped 4 bases from V and 2 bases from J, with 12 bases between. Germline V CDR1 and CDR2: LNHDA, SQIVND (reference sequence). This CDR3 region has 15 residues. The chain's CDR3 is CASSNPGTTGNTIYF. The CDR3 DNA reads TGTGCCAGTAGTAACCCTGGGACAACTGGAAACACCATATATTTT.

This clonotype has at least ten counts. J is TRBJ2-7 and V is TRBV15, with D hard to call. CDR1 LNHNV and CDR2 YYDKDF come from the germline V gene (reference sequence). This CDR3 has 13 residues. Trimming stripped 0 bases from V and 6 bases from J, with 9 bases between. Here the CDR3 reads CATSRDLGSEQYF. As DNA, the CDR3 is TGTGCCACCAGCAGAGATCTGGGATCCGAGCAGTACTTC. Full variable domain (remainder filled in from reference TRBV15 and TRBJ2-7): DAMVIQNPRYQVTQFGKPVTLSCSQTLNHNVMYWYQQKSSQAPKLLFHYYDKDFNNEADTPDNFQSRRPNTSFCFLDIRSPGLGDTAMYLCATSRDLGSEQYFGPGTRLTVT.